The TCR beta chain under discussion was sequenced for a study of radiotherapy plus CTLA-4 blockade in lung cancer. General observations from the study: Reportedly, early blood T cell clone dynamics best predicted response, with interferon-beta.

Clones were sequenced by immunoSEQ multiplex PCR, and TCRdb holds only the in-frame ones, with some missing. The sample consists of approximately 47,000 clones, almost 65% of them appearing once. Germline loops: CDR1 SEHNR, CDR2 FQNEAQ (reference sequence). V dropped 6 bases and J dropped 10 bases, with 15 bases sitting between them. The CDR3 runs to 13 residues. To note about this clone: Its antigen is undetermined.

The origin of this receptor is a human donor with non-small cell lung cancer who had a partial response to radiotherapy plus ipilimumab. The rearrangement joins TRBV7-9 to TRBJ2-2, with D perhaps matching TRBD2 (6 bases). The specimen comprised peripheral blood, sampled from a patient treated with radiotherapy plus ipilimumab. This CDR3 reads CASRLSGRQELFF. Here the CDR3 DNA reads TGTGCCAGCAGATTGAGCGGGCGCCAGGAGCTGTTTTTT.